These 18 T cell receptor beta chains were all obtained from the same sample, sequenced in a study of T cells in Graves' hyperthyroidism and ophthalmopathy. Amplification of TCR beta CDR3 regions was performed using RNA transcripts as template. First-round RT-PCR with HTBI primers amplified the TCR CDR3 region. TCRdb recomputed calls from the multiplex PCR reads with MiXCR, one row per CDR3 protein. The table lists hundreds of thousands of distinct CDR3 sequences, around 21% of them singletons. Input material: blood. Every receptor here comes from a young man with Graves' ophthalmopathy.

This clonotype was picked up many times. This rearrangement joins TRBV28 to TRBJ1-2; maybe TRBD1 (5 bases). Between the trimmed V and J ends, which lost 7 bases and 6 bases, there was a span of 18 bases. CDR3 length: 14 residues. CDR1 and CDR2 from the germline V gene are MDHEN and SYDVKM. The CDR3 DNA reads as TGTGCCAGCACCGAAAGCGGACCGGGGGATGGCTACACCTTC. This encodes CASTESGPGDGYTF.

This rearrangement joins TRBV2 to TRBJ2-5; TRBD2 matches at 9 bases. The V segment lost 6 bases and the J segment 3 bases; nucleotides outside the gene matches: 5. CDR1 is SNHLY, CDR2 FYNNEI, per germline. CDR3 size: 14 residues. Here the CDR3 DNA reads TGTGCCAGCAGGGTTAGCGGGAGCAAAGAGACCCAGTACTTC. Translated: CASRVSGSKETQYF.

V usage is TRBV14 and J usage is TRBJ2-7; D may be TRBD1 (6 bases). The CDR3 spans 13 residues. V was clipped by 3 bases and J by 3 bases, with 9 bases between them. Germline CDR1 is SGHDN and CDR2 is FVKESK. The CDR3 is CASSQGHHYEQYF. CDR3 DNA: TGTGCCAGCAGCCAGGGACACCACTACGAGCAGTACTTC.

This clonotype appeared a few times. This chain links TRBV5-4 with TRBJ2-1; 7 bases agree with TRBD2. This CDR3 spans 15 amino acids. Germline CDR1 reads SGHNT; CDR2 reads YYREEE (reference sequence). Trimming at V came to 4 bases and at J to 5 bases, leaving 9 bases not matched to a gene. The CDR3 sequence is CASSGWGGMNNEQFF. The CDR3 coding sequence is TGTGCCAGCAGCGGCTGGGGAGGGATGAACAATGAGCAGTTCTTC.

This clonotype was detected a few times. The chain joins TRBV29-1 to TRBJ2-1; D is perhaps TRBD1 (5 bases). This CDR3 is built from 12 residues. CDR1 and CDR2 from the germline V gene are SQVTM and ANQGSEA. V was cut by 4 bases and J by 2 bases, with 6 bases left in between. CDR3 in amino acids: CSVGQPYNEQFF. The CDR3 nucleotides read TGCAGCGTTGGACAGCCCTACAATGAGCAGTTCTTC.

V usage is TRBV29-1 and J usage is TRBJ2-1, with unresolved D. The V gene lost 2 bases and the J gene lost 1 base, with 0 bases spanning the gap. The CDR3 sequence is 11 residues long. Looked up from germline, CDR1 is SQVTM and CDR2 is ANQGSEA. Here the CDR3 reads CSVESYNEQFF. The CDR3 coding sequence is TGCAGCGTTGAATCCTACAATGAGCAGTTCTTC.

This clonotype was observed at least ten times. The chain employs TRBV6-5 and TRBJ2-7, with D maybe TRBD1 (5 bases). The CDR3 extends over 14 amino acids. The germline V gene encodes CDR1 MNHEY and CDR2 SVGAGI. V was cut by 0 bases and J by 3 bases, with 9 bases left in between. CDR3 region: CASSYSRQGYEQYF. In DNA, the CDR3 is TGTGCCAGCAGTTACTCAAGGCAGGGCTACGAGCAGTACTTC.

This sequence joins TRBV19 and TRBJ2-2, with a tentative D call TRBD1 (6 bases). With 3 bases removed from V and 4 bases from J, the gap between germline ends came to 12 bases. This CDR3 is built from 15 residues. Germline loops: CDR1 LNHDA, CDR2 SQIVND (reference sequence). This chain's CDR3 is CASSMSGQITGELFF. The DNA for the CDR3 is TGTGCCAGTAGTATGAGTGGACAGATCACCGGGGAGCTGTTTTTT.

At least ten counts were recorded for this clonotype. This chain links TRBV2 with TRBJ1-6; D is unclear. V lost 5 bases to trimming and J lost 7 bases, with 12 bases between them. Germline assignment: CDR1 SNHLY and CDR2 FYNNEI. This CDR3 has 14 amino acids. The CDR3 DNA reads TGTGCCAGCAGTTCCGGGTCTCAGAATTCACCCCTCCACTTT. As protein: CASSSGSQNSPLHF.

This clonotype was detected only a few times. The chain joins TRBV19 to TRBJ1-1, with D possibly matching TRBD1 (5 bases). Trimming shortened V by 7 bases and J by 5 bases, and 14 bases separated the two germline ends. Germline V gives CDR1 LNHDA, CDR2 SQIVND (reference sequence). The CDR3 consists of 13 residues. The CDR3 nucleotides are TGTGCCAGTACCAGCAGGGAGGGGACTGAAGCTTTCTTT. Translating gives CASTSREGTEAFF.

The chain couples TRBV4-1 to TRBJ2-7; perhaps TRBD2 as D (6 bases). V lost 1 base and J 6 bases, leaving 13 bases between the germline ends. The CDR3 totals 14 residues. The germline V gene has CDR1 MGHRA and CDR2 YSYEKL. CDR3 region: CASSQVGDSTEQYF. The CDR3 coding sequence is TGCGCCAGCAGCCAAGTTGGGGACTCAACCGAGCAGTACTTC.

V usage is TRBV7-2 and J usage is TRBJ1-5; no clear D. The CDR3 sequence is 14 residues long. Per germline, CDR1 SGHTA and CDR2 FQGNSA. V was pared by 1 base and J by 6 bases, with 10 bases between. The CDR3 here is CASSLDRTGQPQHF. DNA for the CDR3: TGTGCCAGCAGCTTAGATAGGACTGGTCAGCCCCAGCATTTT.

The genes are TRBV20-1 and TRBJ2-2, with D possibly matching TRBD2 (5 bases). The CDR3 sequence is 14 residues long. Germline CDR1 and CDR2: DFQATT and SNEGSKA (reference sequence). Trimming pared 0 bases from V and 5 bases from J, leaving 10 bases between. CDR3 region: CSARDGVGTGELFF. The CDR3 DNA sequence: TGCAGTGCTAGAGACGGGGTGGGAACCGGGGAGCTGTTTTTT.

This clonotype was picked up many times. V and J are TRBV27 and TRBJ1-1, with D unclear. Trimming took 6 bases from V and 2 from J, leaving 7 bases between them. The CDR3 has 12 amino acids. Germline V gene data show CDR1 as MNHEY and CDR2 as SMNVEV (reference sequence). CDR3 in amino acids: CASSRPNTEAFF. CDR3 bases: TGTGCCAGCAGCCGACCTAACACTGAAGCTTTCTTT.

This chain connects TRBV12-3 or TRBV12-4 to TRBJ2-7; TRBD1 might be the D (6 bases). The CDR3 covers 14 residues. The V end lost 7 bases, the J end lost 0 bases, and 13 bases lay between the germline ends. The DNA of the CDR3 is TGTGCCAGCAAGCCGGACAGTACCTCCTACGAGCAGTACTTC. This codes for CASKPDSTSYEQYF.

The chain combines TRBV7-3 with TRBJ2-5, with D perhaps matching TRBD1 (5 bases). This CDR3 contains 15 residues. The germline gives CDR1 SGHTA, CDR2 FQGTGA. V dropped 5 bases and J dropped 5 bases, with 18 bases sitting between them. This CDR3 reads CASSLGVAPAETQYF. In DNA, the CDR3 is TGTGCCAGCAGCCTAGGGGTTGCTCCCGCGGAGACCCAGTACTTC.

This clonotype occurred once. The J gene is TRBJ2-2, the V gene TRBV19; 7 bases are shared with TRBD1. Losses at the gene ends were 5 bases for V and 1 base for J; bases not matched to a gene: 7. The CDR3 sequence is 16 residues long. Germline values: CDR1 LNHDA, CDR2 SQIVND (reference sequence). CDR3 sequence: CASSEPGQWNTGELFF. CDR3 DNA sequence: TGTGCCAGTAGTGAACCGGGACAGTGGAACACCGGGGAGCTGTTTTTT. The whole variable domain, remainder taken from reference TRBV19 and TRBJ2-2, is DGGITQSPKYLFRKEGQNVTLSCEQNLNHDAMYWYRQDPGQGLRLIYYSQIVNDFQKGDIAEGYSVSREKKESFPLTVTSAQKNPTAFYLCASSEPGQWNTGELFFGEGSRLTVL.

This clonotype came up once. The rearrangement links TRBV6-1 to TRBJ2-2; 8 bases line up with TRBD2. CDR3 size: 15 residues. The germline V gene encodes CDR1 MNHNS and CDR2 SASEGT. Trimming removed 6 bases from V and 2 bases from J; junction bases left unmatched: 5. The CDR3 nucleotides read TGTGCCAGCAGCCGGAGCGGGGGAAACACCGGGGAGCTGTTTTTT. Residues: CASSRSGGNTGELFF.